This section outlines one T cell receptor (beta chain) sequence together with its context. No antigen is known for it. There are no base qualities to consult, and no much larger clone falls within one base. These data come from a study of a mutant IDH1 vaccine in newly diagnosed glioma (dated by TCRdb to the early 2020s). Notes on the research overall: In the chemotherapy-containing groups, vaccination started alongside temozolomide cycles, whereas in patients who had radiotherapy alone it started 4-6 weeks after radiotherapy. Of the roughly 34 treated patients, approximately 62% were male and around 40% were female, and a mean age of roughly 40 years was recorded. Prior to enrollment, standard therapy consisting of radiotherapy alone, temozolomide alone, or radiochemotherapy with temozolomide had been administered to patients, with the combination being received by most patients. The week-35 safety follow-up took place at visit V12, and the week-47 end of study took place at visit V13. Six visits were used for peripheral blood collection: V03 (baseline), V05, V07, V10, V12 and V13. Longitudinal TCRB deep sequencing was performed for around 23 treated patients wherever samples were available for exploratory analyses.

Study-wide findings and limitations: No apparent relationship was observed between pseudoprogression and alterations in the top peripheral T cell clonotypes detected by TCRB sequencing. It was noted by the authors that analyses of patient blood samples could not be reproduced owing to sample limitations. Availability determined which PBMC samples were chosen for TCRB deep sequencing. Across multiple MHC alleles, vaccine-induced immune responses were seen in nearly 95% of patients.

The sample's time point label, in plain terms: week 35, safety follow-up. Every vaccine dose consisted of 300 ug of a 20-mer mutant IDH1 peptide in Montanide, administered subcutaneously together with topical imiquimod. Patients received eight vaccinations in weeks 1, 3, 5, 7, 11, 15, 19 and 23, corresponding to visits V03 through V10. All donors had newly diagnosed IDH1-mutant astrocytomas of WHO grade 3 or 4 that showed loss of nuclear ATRX. The samples were drawn from NOA16, a multicentre, single-arm, open-label phase I trial in Germany that tested a mutant IDH1 peptide vaccine in humans for the first time. Genomic DNA for TCRB sequencing was isolated from EDTA blood with the DNeasy Blood and Tissue Kit. The library was generated by the immunoSEQ multiplex PCR assay. The hsTCRB Kit was used according to the manufacturer's protocol to amplify rearranged TCR beta chain sequences. An Illumina MiSeq was used to sequence the TCRB libraries. The original methods were these. The proprietary platform of the kit vendor was used for demultiplexing, trimming and gene mapping. TCRdb carries this immuneACCESS record with in-frame sequences only. Its versions omit some clonotypes, under half of them owing to an unresolved V gene in the studies checked, with the rest unexplained. The V and J calls and clone size are taken from that table; D and trimming were inferred from the DNA. The sample profile shows roughly 50,000 clones; around four fifths of them were found once. The ten largest account for around 4.1% of the sample.

Via the germline V gene (reference sequence), CDR1 is MNHEY and CDR2 SMNVEV. From cysteine to phenylalanine, the CDR3 is 13 amino acids long. The CDR3 DNA has 39 bases and is translated from base 1. The trim is 5 bases for V and 2 bases for J, with a gap of 9 bases between the germline ends. The sequencing used PBMCs, collected from a glioma patient whose treatment included an IDH1 peptide vaccine. The V and J segments used are TRBV27 and TRBJ1-2; the D gene is unclear. This TCR derives from a woman aged 18-29 years with glioma. In nucleotide form, the sequence is TGTGCCAGCAGTCAGACTCCAAACTATGGCTACACCTTC. This translates into CASSQTPNYGYTF.